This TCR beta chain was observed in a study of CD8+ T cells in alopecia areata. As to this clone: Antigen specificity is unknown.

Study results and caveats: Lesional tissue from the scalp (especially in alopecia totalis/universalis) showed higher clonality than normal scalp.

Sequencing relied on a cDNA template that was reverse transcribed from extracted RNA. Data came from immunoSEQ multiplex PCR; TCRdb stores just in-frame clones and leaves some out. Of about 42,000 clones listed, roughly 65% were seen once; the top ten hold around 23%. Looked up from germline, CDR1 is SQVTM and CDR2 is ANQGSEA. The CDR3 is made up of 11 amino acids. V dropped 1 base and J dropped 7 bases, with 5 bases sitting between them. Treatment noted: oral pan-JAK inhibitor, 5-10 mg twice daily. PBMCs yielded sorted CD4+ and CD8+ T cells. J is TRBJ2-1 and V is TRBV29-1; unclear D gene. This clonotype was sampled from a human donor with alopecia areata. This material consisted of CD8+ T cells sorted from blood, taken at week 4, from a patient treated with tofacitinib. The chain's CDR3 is CSVEVENEQFF. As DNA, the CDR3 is TGCAGCGTTGAAGTGGAGAATGAGCAGTTCTTC.